The 30 T cell receptor beta chains below all came from one sample that was sequenced in a study of tumour-infiltrating T cells in Burkitt lymphoma (dated by TCRdb to about 2020). The library was prepared using the immunoSEQ multiplex PCR assay. TCRdb limited this immuneACCESS table to in-frame rearrangements with V and J called. A share of clones is missing; checked studies link under half to unresolved V genes, and the rest is unexplained. Counted in this sample were tens of thousands of clones; about a third of them appeared once. The leading ten clones occupy roughly 2.6% of the sample. Sequences were obtained from tumor tissue. The receptors shown here come from a human donor with Burkitt lymphoma.

The sample holds a few counts of this clone. The rearrangement links TRBV5-1 to TRBJ1-1; a weak D match, TRBD1 (5 bases). Germline V CDR1 and CDR2: SGHRS, YFSETQ. The CDR3 covers 14 residues. Trimming stripped 2 bases from V and 5 bases from J, with 13 bases between. The CDR3 here is CASSLKGWTTEAFF. CDR3 nucleotide sequence: TGCGCCAGCAGCTTAAAGGGGTGGACTACTGAAGCTTTCTTT. Looking up the rest from reference TRBV5-1 and TRBJ1-1 gives the full variable domain: KAGVTQTPRYLIKTRGQQVTLSCSPISGHRSVSWYQQTPGQGLQFLFEYFSETQRNKGNFPGRFSGRQFSNSRSEMNVSTLELGDSALYLCASSLKGWTTEAFFGQGTRLTVV.

There are a few counts of this clone. The V call is TRBV14, the J call TRBJ1-4; D is undetermined. The CDR3 length is 13 residues. V gave up 1 base and J gave up 7 bases, with 7 bases separating them. CDR1 is SGHDN, CDR2 FVKESK, per germline. The chain's CDR3 is CASSQARVEKLFF. CDR3 sequence (DNA): TGTGCCAGCAGCCAAGCTAGGGTTGAAAAACTGTTTTTT. Variable domain in full (rest from reference TRBV14 and TRBJ1-4): EAGVTQFPSHSVIEKGQTVTLRCDPISGHDNLYWYRRVMGKEIKFLLHFVKESKQDESGMPNNRFLAERTGGTYSTLKVQPAELEDSGVYFCASSQARVEKLFFGSGTQLSVL.

The chain links TRBV5-1 to TRBJ2-7, with D tentatively TRBD1 or TRBD2 (5 bases each). CDR1 SGHRS and CDR2 YFSETQ come from the germline V gene. Trimming shortened V by 3 bases and J by 2 bases, and 9 bases separated the two germline ends. This CDR3 is built from 13 residues. This CDR3 reads CASSWGRPYEQYF. Here the CDR3 DNA reads TGCGCCAGCAGCTGGGGACGGCCCTACGAGCAGTACTTC.

This clone was seen only a few times. This chain joins TRBV5-1 and TRBJ2-7; TRBD1 matches at 8 bases. The CDR3 has 16 residues. The germline V gene encodes CDR1 SGHRS and CDR2 YFSETQ. The V segment lost 6 bases and the J segment 5 bases; nucleotides outside the gene matches: 16. In DNA, the CDR3 is TGCGCCAGCACCTCCCACCCGACAGGGGAGCTCCACGAGCAGTACTTC. It is translated as CASTSHPTGELHEQYF.

In this sample, this clone turned up a few times. This chain links TRBV4-3 with TRBJ1-1; no firm D call. Germline V gene data show CDR1 as LGHNA and CDR2 as YSLEER. The CDR3 sequence is 13 residues long. V was shortened by 1 base and J by 6 bases, with 9 bases between the two germline ends. Here the CDR3 reads CASSQGRSAEAFF. CDR3 sequence (DNA): TGCGCCAGCAGCCAAGGAAGGTCCGCTGAAGCTTTCTTT.

This sequence joins TRBV28 and TRBJ1-3, with D possibly TRBD1 on 5 matching bases. This CDR3 contains 14 residues. V lost 5 bases, J lost 4 bases, and 12 bases lay in between. Per the germline V gene, CDR1 is MDHEN and CDR2 is SYDVKM. Here the CDR3 reads CASSRDRSGNTIYF. In DNA, the CDR3 is TGTGCCAGCAGTAGGGACCGGTCGGGAAACACCATATATTTT.

Turning to this clone: At one boundary the junction diverges from the germline segment, which might be a read error. The chain carries TRBV25-1 and TRBJ1-3, with TRBD1 identical over 8 bases. Germline assignment: CDR1 MGHDK and CDR2 SYGVNS. The CDR3 runs 14 residues. CDR3 bases: TGTGCCAGCAGGGACAGGGTAACTGGAAACACCAGATATTTT. Its protein is CASRDRVTGNTRYF.

This clone appeared a few times. The CDR3: CAISDPTRGAEAFF. The CDR3, as DNA: TGTGCCATCAGTGATCCCACCCGGGGTGCTGAAGCTTTCTTT. This chain joins TRBV10-3 and TRBJ1-1; the D is unclear. Germline CDR1 is ENHRY and CDR2 is SYGVKD. The CDR3 extends over 14 amino acids. Trimming took off 3 bases at V and 6 bases at J, with 14 bases between the two ends.

This chain links TRBV10-3 with TRBJ1-2, with TRBD1 identical over 7 bases. From germline, CDR1 is ENHRY and CDR2 SYGVKD. Trimming at V came to 5 bases and at J to 5 bases, leaving 14 bases not matched to a gene. This CDR3 spans 16 amino acids. The CDR3 protein is CAISRGSTGSPYGYTF. CDR3 DNA: TGTGCCATCAGTAGGGGATCGACAGGGTCCCCTTATGGCTACACCTTC.

The CDR3 coding sequence is TGTGCCAGCATTGAGCAGAGAAACACCATATATTTT. Its translation is CASIEQRNTIYF. The V call is TRBV2, the J call TRBJ1-3; D is undetermined. From germline, CDR1 is SNHLY and CDR2 FYNNEI. This CDR3 comprises 12 residues. Trimming left V 7 bases short and J 5 bases short, with 9 bases between.

The rearrangement joins TRBV7-9 to TRBJ1-3; weak D call: TRBD1 (5 bases). The CDR3 sequence is 14 residues long. Germline CDR1 and CDR2: SEHNR and FQNEAQ (reference sequence). V gave up 5 bases and J gave up 4 bases, with 12 bases separating them. The CDR3: CASSRGDYGNTIYF. The CDR3 DNA is TGTGCCAGCAGCCGGGGGGATTACGGAAACACCATATATTTT.

V gene TRBV7-2 combines with J gene TRBJ2-3; 14 positions agree with TRBD2. The CDR3 loop spans 17 amino acids. Germline loops: CDR1 SGHTA, CDR2 FQGNSA. After removal of 0 bases from V and 7 bases from J, the junction contained 6 bases not matched to a gene. CDR3 region: CASSLAGLAGGENTQYF. The CDR3 DNA is TGTGCCAGCAGCTTAGCTGGACTAGCGGGGGGCGAAAATACGCAGTATTTT.

This clone was detected a few times. This chain connects TRBV5-1 to TRBJ2-7; 9 bases fit TRBD1. V was clipped by 4 bases and J by 3 bases; unmatched bases: 5. This CDR3 spans 14 amino acids. Germline CDR1 SGHRS, CDR2 YFSETQ. The CDR3 region has the DNA TGCGCCAGCAGCGGACGGGACAGGGACTACGAGCAGTACTTC. Its translation: CASSGRDRDYEQYF. Full variable domain (missing parts from reference TRBV5-1 and TRBJ2-7): KAGVTQTPRYLIKTRGQQVTLSCSPISGHRSVSWYQQTPGQGLQFLFEYFSETQRNKGNFPGRFSGRQFSNSRSEMNVSTLELGDSALYLCASSGRDRDYEQYFGPGTRLTVT.

The chain combines TRBV5-1 with TRBJ2-1, with D perhaps TRBD1 or TRBD2 (5 bases each). CDR3 length equals 14 residues. The V and J ends lost 4 bases and 5 bases respectively, with 13 bases between them. Per the germline V gene, CDR1 is SGHRS and CDR2 is YFSETQ. The chain's CDR3 is CASSANQGDNEQFF. The CDR3 DNA reads as TGCGCCAGCAGCGCTAACCAGGGAGACAATGAGCAGTTCTTC.

A few counts support this clone. The chain has TRBV6-6 and TRBJ2-4; D possibly corresponds to TRBD2 (6 bases). The CDR3 sequence is 14 residues long. Germline lookup yields CDR1 MNHNY and CDR2 SVGAGI (reference sequence). V was shortened by 6 bases and J by 6 bases, with 15 bases between the two germline ends. The CDR3 sequence is CASSPGGRRNIQYF. The CDR3 DNA is TGTGCCAGCAGCCCCGGGGGTCGGAGAAACATTCAGTACTTC.

The V gene is TRBV15, the J gene TRBJ1-4; TRBD1 agrees at 8 bases. CDR3 length: 16 residues. Germline V gene data show CDR1 as LNHNV and CDR2 as YYDKDF (reference sequence). The ends lost 5 bases at V and 4 bases at J; junction bases unmatched: 9. The CDR3 DNA follows: TGTGCCACCAGCGGGAGTCAGGGGGCTGATAATGAAAAACTGTTTTTT. Amino acids: CATSGSQGADNEKLFF. Filled out from reference TRBV15 and TRBJ1-4, the complete variable domain reads DAMVIQNPRYQVTQFGKPVTLSCSQTLNHNVMYWYQQKSSQAPKLLFHYYDKDFNNEADTPDNFQSRRPNTSFCFLDIRSPGLGDTAMYLCATSGSQGADNEKLFFGSGTQLSVL.

The chain combines TRBV27 with TRBJ1-1; 11 bases match TRBD1. J lost 4 bases, V lost 2 bases, and 9 bases had no gene match. From germline, CDR1 is MNHEY and CDR2 SMNVEV (reference sequence). This CDR3 region has 17 residues. The CDR3 reads CASSLDGTGGFGTEAFF. DNA of the CDR3: TGTGCCAGCAGTTTAGATGGGACAGGGGGATTCGGCACTGAAGCTTTCTTT.

This clone turned up a few times. The rearrangement links TRBV6-5 to TRBJ2-1; D is perhaps TRBD1 (5 bases). Germline values: CDR1 MNHEY, CDR2 SVGAGI. This CDR3 has 16 residues. V was pared by 0 bases and J by 2 bases, with 11 bases between. The CDR3 coding sequence is TGTGCCAGCAGTTACTCAGGACAAACTACCTACAATGAGCAGTTCTTC. Its protein is CASSYSGQTTYNEQFF.

This CDR3 reads CASSLYGTGELFF. DNA of the CDR3: TGTGCCAGCAGTTTATATGGGACAGGGGAGCTGTTTTTT. V is TRBV27 and J is TRBJ2-2; D is possibly TRBD1 (6 bases). The V gene lost 1 base and the J gene lost 8 bases, with 8 bases spanning the gap. The CDR3 consists of 13 residues. Per germline, CDR1 MNHEY and CDR2 SMNVEV (reference sequence).

The J gene is TRBJ1-3, the V gene TRBV15; 9 bases map to TRBD1. Germline V gene lookup returns CDR1 LNHNV and CDR2 YYDKDF (reference sequence). V was clipped by 6 bases and J by 2 bases; unmatched bases: 5. The CDR3 runs 15 residues. This chain's CDR3 is CATSSTGGPGNTIYF. The DNA for the CDR3 is TGTGCCACCAGTTCGACAGGGGGTCCTGGAAACACCATATATTTT.

This clone has a handful of counts. The V gene is TRBV9, the J gene TRBJ2-3; 10 bases align to TRBD2. Trimming took 0 bases from V and 2 from J; bases not matched to a gene: 6. Germline CDR1 reads SGDLS; CDR2 reads YYNGEE. The CDR3 length is 17 residues. The CDR3 region is CASSVGASGGHTDTQYF. The CDR3 coding sequence is TGTGCCAGCAGCGTAGGCGCTAGCGGGGGCCACACAGATACGCAGTATTTT.

This clone turned up a few times. J is TRBJ1-2 and V is TRBV5-4; 7 nucleotides line up with TRBD1. The ends lost 3 bases at V and 2 bases at J; junction bases unmatched: 7. The germline V gene has CDR1 SGHNT and CDR2 YYREEE (reference sequence). The CDR3 extends over 15 amino acids. As DNA, the CDR3 is TGTGCCAGCAGCTACCTCGAGGGACAGAACTATGGCTACACCTTC. This sequence encodes CASSYLEGQNYGYTF.

This clone was found a few times. One end of the junction fails to match germline, which may point to a read error. The chain recombines TRBV29-1 with TRBJ1-2; 8 nucleotides line up with TRBD1. Germline lookup yields CDR1 SQVTM and CDR2 ANQGSEA. The length of the CDR3 is 13 residues. CDR3 in amino acids: CSVKDRGSYGYTF. Here the CDR3 DNA reads TGCAGCGTTAAAGACAGGGGCTCCTATGGCTACACCTTC.

The V gene is TRBV6-6, the J gene TRBJ2-2, with D possibly TRBD2 on 7 matching bases. Germline V CDR1 and CDR2: MNHNY, SVGAGI (reference sequence). The CDR3 runs to 13 residues. Trimming removed 6 bases at V and 7 bases at J, with 12 bases between. The CDR3 loop is CASSRGGDGELFF. In DNA, the CDR3 is TGTGCCAGCAGCCGCGGGGGCGACGGGGAGCTGTTTTTT.

The chain employs TRBV28 and TRBJ1-2; 9 positions match TRBD1. The trim removed 4 bases at V and 4 bases at J, leaving 1 base unmatched. The length of the CDR3 is 13 residues. CDR1 MDHEN and CDR2 SYDVKM come from the germline V gene. The CDR3 loop is CASSWGQGYGYTF. The DNA of the CDR3 is TGTGCCAGCAGTTGGGGACAGGGCTATGGCTACACCTTC.

V is TRBV18 and J is TRBJ2-3, with D possibly matching TRBD1 (6 bases). The germline V gene encodes CDR1 KGHSH and CDR2 LQKENI. Trimming took 1 base from V and 6 from J, leaving 11 bases between them. The CDR3 is made up of 14 amino acids. The CDR3 coding sequence is TGTGCCAGCTCACCACTAGGGGGTACCGATACGCAGTATTTT. Protein sequence: CASSPLGGTDTQYF.

The rearrangement links TRBV7-6 to TRBJ2-3; 8 bases map to TRBD1. Germline CDR1 SGHVS, CDR2 FNYEAQ. The CDR3 is made up of 15 amino acids. With V trimmed by 2 bases and J by 6 bases, 7 bases remained unmatched. The CDR3 here is CASSLRATGADTQYF. Here the CDR3 DNA reads TGTGCCAGCAGCTTACGTGCGACAGGGGCCGATACGCAGTATTTT. The complete variable domain, with remaining parts taken from reference TRBV7-6 and TRBJ2-3, reads GAGVSQSPRYKVTKRGQDVALRCDPISGHVSLYWYRQALGQGPEFLTYFNYEAQQDKSGLPNDRFSAERPEGSISTLTIQRTEQRDSAMYRCASSLRATGADTQYFGPGTRLTVL.

The rearrangement uses TRBV5-1 and TRBJ2-7; 7 bases are shared with TRBD1. Germline trimming cut 7 bases from V and 11 bases from J; bases unmatched to any gene: 9. CDR3 length: 11 residues. Germline CDR1 reads SGHRS; CDR2 reads YFSETQ. The CDR3 DNA sequence: TGCGCCAGCTACTCGACAGGGAAGAAGTACTTC. Protein product: CASYSTGKKYF.

This clone has only a few counts. This chain uses TRBV5-1 with TRBJ1-1, with TRBD1 matching over 8 bases. In germline, CDR1 is SGHRS, CDR2 YFSETQ. With V trimmed by 2 bases and J by 11 bases, 8 bases remained unmatched. This CDR3 is 13 amino acids long. Here the CDR3 DNA reads TGCGCCAGCAGCTTCGGGGACAGGCGCGAGGCTTTCTTT. Protein product: CASSFGDRREAFF.

There are a few counts of this clone. The rearrangement links TRBV5-1 to TRBJ2-2; no firm D call. The CDR3 spans 13 residues. Germline V gene sequence: CDR1 SGHRS, CDR2 YFSETQ. The V and J ends lost 2 bases and 6 bases respectively, with 8 bases between them. The CDR3 bases are TGCGCCAGCAGCTTAAAGTCGCCCGGGGAGCTGTTTTTT. Its translation: CASSLKSPGELFF.